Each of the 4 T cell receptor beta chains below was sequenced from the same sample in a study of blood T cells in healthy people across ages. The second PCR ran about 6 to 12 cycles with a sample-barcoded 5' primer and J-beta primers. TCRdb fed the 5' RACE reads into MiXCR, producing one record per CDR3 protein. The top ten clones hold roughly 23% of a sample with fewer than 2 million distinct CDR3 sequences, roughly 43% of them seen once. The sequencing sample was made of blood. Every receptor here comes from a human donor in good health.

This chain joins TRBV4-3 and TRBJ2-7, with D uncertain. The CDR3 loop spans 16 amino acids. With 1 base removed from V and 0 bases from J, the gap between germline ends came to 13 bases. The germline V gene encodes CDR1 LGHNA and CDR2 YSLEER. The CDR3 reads CASSQGVSKNSYEQYF. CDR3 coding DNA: TGCGCCAGCAGCCAAGGAGTGTCTAAAAACTCCTACGAGCAGTACTTC.

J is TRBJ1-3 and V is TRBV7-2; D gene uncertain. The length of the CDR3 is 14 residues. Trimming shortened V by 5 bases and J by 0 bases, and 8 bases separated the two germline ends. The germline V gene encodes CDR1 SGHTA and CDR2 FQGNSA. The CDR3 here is CASSREISGNTIYF. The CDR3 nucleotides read TGTGCCAGCAGCCGGGAAATCTCTGGAAACACCATATATTTT.

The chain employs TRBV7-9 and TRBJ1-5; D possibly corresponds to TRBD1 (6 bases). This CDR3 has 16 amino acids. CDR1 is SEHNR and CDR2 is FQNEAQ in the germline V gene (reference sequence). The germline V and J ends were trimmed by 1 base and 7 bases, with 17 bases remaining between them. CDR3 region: CASSLGRGELRQPQHF. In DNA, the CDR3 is TGTGCCAGCAGCTTAGGCAGGGGAGAATTGCGGCAGCCCCAGCATTTT.

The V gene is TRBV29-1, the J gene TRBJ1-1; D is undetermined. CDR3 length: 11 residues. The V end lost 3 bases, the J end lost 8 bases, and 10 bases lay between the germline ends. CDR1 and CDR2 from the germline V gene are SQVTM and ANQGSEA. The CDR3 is CSVDLVEEAFF. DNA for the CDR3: TGCAGCGTTGACCTGGTGGAAGAAGCTTTCTTT.